These 2 T cell receptor beta chains came from one sample sequenced in a study of patients and donors after allogeneic stem cell transplantation. TCRdb passed the RT-PCR reads through MiXCR, listing each CDR3 protein once. The data contain about a million distinct CDR3 sequences, around 17% of them singletons. What was sequenced was blood, either unsorted or a sorted T cell fraction (not recorded which). The receptors stem from a human donor who was either an allogeneic HSCT recipient or a stem cell or donor lymphocyte infusion donor (not recorded which). It is not recorded whose cells these are; they may come from a transplant donor.

The rearrangement joins TRBV29-1 to TRBJ1-1; the D is unclear. From germline, CDR1 is SQVTM and CDR2 ANQGSEA. Trimming removed 1 base from V and 1 base from J, with 19 bases in between. CDR3 length: 17 amino acids. CDR3 sequence: CSVEGRAVGGRNTEAFF. The CDR3 DNA sequence: TGCAGCGTTGAAGGGAGGGCCGTGGGCGGGAGGAACACTGAAGCTTTCTTT.

V and J are TRBV3-1 and TRBJ2-5; 11 positions match TRBD1. V trimming: 3 bases; J trimming: 5 bases; junction bases outside the gene matches: 17. The germline V gene has CDR1 LGHDT and CDR2 YNNKEL (reference sequence). This CDR3 has 19 residues. Here the CDR3 reads CASSQITGTGGMWKETQYF. CDR3 nucleotides: TGTGCCAGCAGCCAGATTACCGGGACAGGGGGTATGTGGAAGGAGACCCAGTACTTC.